These 2 T cell receptor beta chains share one sample of origin, sequenced in a study of cytomegalovirus exposure and HLA in healthy donors. It was with 60 Vbeta and 13 Jbeta primers that the PCR ran. The method was immunoSEQ multiplex PCR; TCRdb's version includes in-frame clones alone and lacks a portion of them. Found here are 95,000 to 150,000 clones, less than 90% of them singletons; the top ten hold around 0.24%. Material: PBMCs. The receptor source for this set is a man between 50 and 59 years old in good health and CMV-seronegative.

This clone was seen only a few times. This chain uses TRBV5-4 with TRBJ2-7; maybe TRBD1 (5 bases). CDR1 and CDR2 (germline): SGHNT, YYREEE (reference sequence). The CDR3 loop spans 15 amino acids. Trimming pared 0 bases from V and 0 bases from J, leaving 10 bases between. The CDR3 DNA reads as TGTGCCAGCAGCTTGGACAGGTCAAGCTCCTACGAGCAGTACTTC. Residues: CASSLDRSSSYEQYF.

The chain couples TRBV27 to TRBJ2-7, with D possibly TRBD2 on 6 matching bases. CDR1 and CDR2 (germline): MNHEY, SMNVEV (reference sequence). Trimming stripped 0 bases from V and 6 bases from J, with 18 bases between. CDR3 length equals 16 residues. CDR3 DNA sequence: TGTGCCAGCAGTTTATCGGCGGGACGCCGGTTGGCCGAGCAGTACTTC. Amino acids: CASSLSAGRRLAEQYF.